This is a list of T cell receptor beta chains from one sample in a study of blood T cell repertoires in COVID-19. Libraries were prepared by immunoSEQ multiplex PCR; TCRdb keeps only in-frame clonotypes and omits some of them. Among 200,000 to 300,000 clones, 81% were seen once, and the ten largest hold 6.5% to 9%. Sequences were obtained from peripheral blood. These receptors all come from a woman over 75 with COVID-19, enrolled during active disease. Both conserved end residues are part of each CDR3. The order of the fields is V gene, J gene, clone size, D gene, CDR3 DNA, CDR3 protein. D genes are given only for firm matches. Size is omitted from some rows. Given values are once, few, many or a class for expanded clones.

TRBV5-4	TRBJ2-5	.	TRBD1	TGTGCCAGCAGCTCGGACAGGGGGACCCAGTACTTC	CASSSDRGTQYF
TRBV5-1	TRBJ2-7	.	TRBD1	TGCGCCAGCAGTCTTCAGGCAGGGGGCTCCTACGAGCAGTACTTC	CASSLQAGGSYEQYF
TRBV28	TRBJ1-5	.	.	TGTGCCAGCAGGAGGCAGACGAATCAGCCCCAGCATTTT	CASRRQTNQPQHF
TRBV20-1	TRBJ2-1	.	.	TGCAGTGGACTAGGCAATGAGCAGTTCTTC	CSGLGNEQFF
TRBV5-1	TRBJ1-3	.	TRBD1	TGCGCCAGCAGCCCTACCGAGGGACAGGGGTCAGGAAACACCATATATTTT	CASSPTEGQGSGNTIYF
TRBV18	TRBJ2-7	.	TRBD2	TGTGCCAGCTCACCCGGGACTACCTACGAGCAGTACTTC	CASSPGTTYEQYF
TRBV3-1/TRBV3-2	TRBJ2-3	.	TRBD2	TGTGCCAGCAGCCAATTACTAGCGGGAGGGCAAACTAGCACAGATACGCAGTATTTT	CASSQLLAGGQTSTDTQYF
TRBV30	TRBJ1-6	.	TRBD1	TGTGCCTGGAGTAAGGGGGCAGGGTACGATTCACCCCTCCACTTT	CAWSKGAGYDSPLHF
TRBV11-3	TRBJ2-1	.	.	TGTGCCAGCAGCTCAGTCTCCTACAATGAGCAGTTCTTC	CASSSVSYNEQFF
TRBV7-9	TRBJ1-2	.	TRBD1	TGTGCCAGCAGCTTAGAAAGGCGACAGGGGAACTATGGCTACACCTTC	CASSLERRQGNYGYTF
TRBV6-6	TRBJ1-5	.	.	TGTGCCAGCAGCGCAGGGGTCGTTCAGCCCCAGCATTTT	CASSAGVVQPQHF
TRBV5-1	TRBJ2-7	once	TRBD1	TGCGCCAGCAGCTTAAGACAGGGGGCGGACGAGCAGTACTTC	CASSLRQGADEQYF
TRBV3-1/TRBV3-2	TRBJ1-1	.	.	TGTGCCAGCAGCCACAGGGAAAACACTGAAGCTTTCTTT	CASSHRENTEAFF
TRBV24-1	TRBJ2-1	.	.	TGTGCGACCAGTGGCACGAGCTACAATGAGCAGTTCTTC	CATSGTSYNEQFF
TRBV5-1	TRBJ1-2	.	TRBD1	TGCGCCAGCAGCGTCTCCGGGACAGGGAGGTATGGCTACACCTTC	CASSVSGTGRYGYTF
TRBV19	TRBJ1-5	.	.	TGTGCCAGTAGTATAGTAGAAAATCAGCCCCAGCATTTT	CASSIVENQPQHF